A single sample gave rise to the 21 T cell receptor beta chains below, sequenced in a study of blood T cell repertoires in COVID-19 (dated by TCRdb to the early 2020s). The library came from the immunoSEQ multiplex PCR assay. TCRdb's version of the immuneACCESS table is confined to in-frame rearrangements and falls short of the full clone set. An unresolved V gene accounts for under half of the shortfall where checked; the remainder is of unknown origin. Within this sample are about 99,000 clones, with roughly 90% of them counted one time only. In total, the top ten clones hold 3.5% to 4% of the sample. The specimen was peripheral blood. The origin of the receptors is a woman in her fifties or sixties with acute or convalescent COVID-19.

J is TRBJ2-2 and V is TRBV10-3; 7 bases match TRBD1. V trimming: 9 bases; J trimming: 1 base; junction bases outside the gene matches: 5. CDR3 length equals 14 residues. Germline CDR1 reads ENHRY; CDR2 reads SYGVKD. The CDR3 loop reads CAIGDRLNTGELFF. CDR3 DNA sequence: TGTGCCATAGGGGACAGACTGAACACCGGGGAGCTGTTTTTT.

The rearrangement uses TRBV24-1 and TRBJ1-2; 7 nucleotides match TRBD1. The germline gives CDR1 KGHDR, CDR2 SFDVKD. Trimming took 7 bases from V and 6 from J; bases not matched to a gene: 7. The CDR3 length is 13 residues. The CDR3 reads CATRSGRGDGYTF. In DNA form, the CDR3 reads TGTGCCACCAGAAGTGGCAGGGGGGATGGCTACACCTTC.

The chain has TRBV5-1 and TRBJ1-3; D remains unclear. V was clipped by 6 bases and J by 0 bases, with 16 bases between them. This CDR3 has 16 amino acids. CDR1 is SGHRS and CDR2 is YFSETQ in the germline V gene. The DNA of the CDR3 is TGCGCCAGCACCTATAGCCTGTTCAACTCTGGAAACACCATATATTTT. Its translation is CASTYSLFNSGNTIYF. Based on the CDR3 plus reference TRBV5-1 and TRBJ1-3, the full variable domain is KAGVTQTPRYLIKTRGQQVTLSCSPISGHRSVSWYQQTPGQGLQFLFEYFSETQRNKGNFPGRFSGRQFSNSRSEMNVSTLELGDSALYLCASTYSLFNSGNTIYFGEGSWLTVV.

The chain links TRBV7-3 to TRBJ2-1; TRBD2 matches at 14 bases. Germline CDR1 is SGHTA and CDR2 is FQGTGA. V shed 0 bases and J 7 bases; nucleotides not matched to a gene: 5. This CDR3 has 17 residues. CDR3 amino acids: CASSLTEGLAGANEQFF. CDR3 DNA: TGTGCCAGCAGCTTAACGGAGGGACTAGCGGGGGCAAATGAGCAGTTCTTC.

The gene calls are TRBV10-3 and TRBJ2-5; 9 nucleotides match TRBD2. Losses at the gene ends were 11 bases for V and 4 bases for J; bases not matched to a gene: 14. The CDR3 totals 15 residues. Germline CDR1 ENHRY, CDR2 SYGVKD. In nucleotides, the CDR3 is TGTGCCCCCGGGGGGCAGCGGGAGGTTGGAGAGACCCAGTACTTC. Translation: CAPGGQREVGETQYF.

The chain links TRBV28 to TRBJ2-2, with D possibly being TRBD2 (6 bases). V gave up 6 bases and J gave up 2 bases, with 19 bases separating them. CDR3 size: 17 residues. CDR1 and CDR2 (germline): MDHEN, SYDVKM. CDR3 loop: CASSLDSLAVNTGELFF. The CDR3 DNA reads as TGTGCCAGCAGCTTGGATTCGTTAGCGGTTAACACCGGGGAGCTGTTTTTT.

This sequence joins TRBV30 and TRBJ2-5, with 14 bases identical to TRBD2. Germline CDR1 GTSNPN, CDR2 SVGIG (reference sequence). This CDR3 region has 14 residues. Trimming cost V 8 bases and J 1 base; bases outside gene matches: 3. The CDR3 sequence is CAGTSGSRQETQYF. In DNA form, the CDR3 reads TGTGCCGGGACTAGCGGGAGCCGCCAAGAGACCCAGTACTTC.

The V gene is TRBV4-2, the J gene TRBJ2-1; 10 bases match TRBD1. The V gene's germline CDR1 is LGHNA and CDR2 YNFKEQ. CDR3 length equals 17 residues. V was clipped by 4 bases and J by 8 bases; unmatched bases: 14. CDR3 in amino acids: CASSRYRLGQGFDEQFF. CDR3 nucleotide sequence: TGTGCCAGCAGCCGCTACCGGTTGGGACAGGGGTTCGATGAGCAGTTCTTC.

The chain recombines TRBV5-6 with TRBJ2-3; a possible D gene is TRBD1 (5 bases). This CDR3 has 15 amino acids. V was trimmed by 4 bases and J by 5 bases, leaving 17 bases between them. Germline V lookup: CDR1 SGHDT, CDR2 YYEEEE. As DNA, the CDR3 is TGTGCCAGCAGCCGCGGCGGCAGGGTCGAAGATACGCAGTATTTT. Encoded protein: CASSRGGRVEDTQYF.

The chain has TRBV7-9 and TRBJ2-5; weak D call: TRBD1 (5 bases). The CDR3 totals 16 residues. V shed 5 bases and J shed 3 bases, with 19 bases lying between them. Germline V gene sequence: CDR1 SEHNR, CDR2 FQNEAQ (reference sequence). The chain's CDR3 is CASSTRTPLGKETQYF. The CDR3, as DNA: TGTGCCAGCAGCACACGGACACCCCTGGGGAAAGAGACCCAGTACTTC.

The J gene is TRBJ1-2, the V gene TRBV6-1; 7 nucleotides align to TRBD1. The V gene end was trimmed by 4 bases and the J gene end by 5 bases; junction bases not matched to a gene: 19. The CDR3 runs to 18 residues. Germline V CDR1 and CDR2: MNHNS, SASEGT. The CDR3, as DNA: TGTGCCAGCAGTGCTCTACAAAACCTCGACAGGGTAGAATATGGCTACACCTTC. Its translation: CASSALQNLDRVEYGYTF.

The chain is built from TRBV14 and TRBJ2-1; weak D call: TRBD1 (6 bases). The CDR3 extends over 16 amino acids. Trimming left V 3 bases short and J 4 bases short, with 16 bases between. Germline-derived CDR1 and CDR2 are SGHDN and FVKESK. The CDR3 sequence is CASSHPGHGVYNEQFF. CDR3 bases: TGTGCCAGCAGCCACCCGGGACACGGAGTGTACAATGAGCAGTTCTTC.

The genes are TRBV12-3 or TRBV12-4 and TRBJ2-2; D not certain. With 5 bases removed from V and 7 bases from J, the gap between germline ends came to 11 bases. The CDR3 spans 13 residues. The CDR3 protein is CASSRGPVGELFF. The CDR3 DNA sequence: TGTGCCAGCAGTCGCGGCCCAGTCGGGGAGCTGTTTTTT.

The V call is TRBV10-3, the J call TRBJ2-2, with 7 bases that match TRBD1. Trimming cost V 4 bases and J 7 bases; bases outside gene matches: 9. Germline CDR1 reads ENHRY; CDR2 reads SYGVKD. The CDR3 spans 15 residues. CDR3 bases: TGTGCCATCAGTGCGGTGATACAGGGGAACGGGGAGCTGTTTTTT. This sequence encodes CAISAVIQGNGELFF.

This chain connects TRBV27 to TRBJ2-7; 10 bases map to TRBD1. This CDR3 is 15 amino acids long. Trimming took 7 bases from V and 3 from J; bases not matched to a gene: 9. CDR1 and CDR2 (germline): MNHEY, SMNVEV (reference sequence). The chain's CDR3 is CASTLTWDRGYEQYF. The DNA for the CDR3 is TGTGCCAGCACCCTCACCTGGGACAGGGGCTACGAGCAGTACTTC.

This chain joins TRBV6-1 and TRBJ1-1; a possible D gene is TRBD1 (6 bases). The germline V gene encodes CDR1 MNHNS and CDR2 SASEGT. The V end was cut by 2 bases, the J end by 1 base, with 11 bases between. CDR3 size: 15 residues. This CDR3 reads CASSEQGHWNTEAFF. CDR3 nucleotides: TGTGCCAGCAGTGAACAGGGACACTGGAACACTGAAGCTTTCTTT.

The V call is TRBV5-1, the J call TRBJ1-1, with 7 bases fitting TRBD1. V gave up 4 bases and J gave up 0 bases; unmatched junction bases: 6. Germline loops: CDR1 SGHRS, CDR2 YFSETQ. The CDR3 totals 15 residues. The CDR3 loop reads CASSSVQGLNTEAFF. CDR3 nucleotides: TGCGCCAGCAGCAGCGTACAGGGGTTGAACACTGAAGCTTTCTTT. Full variable domain (outside the CDR3, taken from reference TRBV5-1 and TRBJ1-1): KAGVTQTPRYLIKTRGQQVTLSCSPISGHRSVSWYQQTPGQGLQFLFEYFSETQRNKGNFPGRFSGRQFSNSRSEMNVSTLELGDSALYLCASSSVQGLNTEAFFGQGTRLTVV.

This clone was seen a handful of times. Distinct nucleotide sequences in the sample also encode this CDR3. The V and J genes are TRBV10-1 and TRBJ2-1, with 8 bases fitting TRBD2. The junction had 3 bases not matched to a gene; V was cut back by 5 bases and J by 0 bases. The CDR3 sequence is 15 residues long. Germline V gene data show CDR1 as WNHNN and CDR2 as SYGVQD (reference sequence). DNA of the CDR3: TGCGCCAGCAGTTCGGGAGGGTCCTCCTACAATGAGCAGTTCTTC. This codes for CASSSGGSSYNEQFF.

This chain uses TRBV11-1 with TRBJ2-5, with 8 nucleotides matching TRBD2. CDR3 length: 15 amino acids. Trimming removed 2 bases from V and 2 bases from J; junction bases left unmatched: 4. Germline values: CDR1 SGHAT, CDR2 FQDESV (reference sequence). The CDR3 reads CASSLSSGGQETQYF. In nucleotides, the CDR3 is TGTGCCAGCAGCTTATCCAGCGGGGGACAAGAGACCCAGTACTTC.

The J gene is TRBJ2-1, the V gene TRBV9, with unresolved D. The CDR3 spans 14 residues. V was cut by 0 bases and J by 2 bases, with 6 bases left in between. The germline CDR1 and CDR2 sequences are SGDLS and YYNGEE. As DNA, the CDR3 is TGTGCCAGCAGCGTAGGAAGCACCTACAATGAGCAGTTCTTC. Translated, it gives CASSVGSTYNEQFF.

The V call is TRBV28, the J call TRBJ1-2; TRBD1 aligns across 7 bases. Trimming cost V 7 bases and J 8 bases; bases outside gene matches: 10. This CDR3 region has 13 residues. CDR1 and CDR2 (germline): MDHEN, SYDVKM. In DNA form, the CDR3 reads TGTGCCAGCAACGGGAAGGGGGCTATCGGCTACACCTTC. Encoded protein: CASNGKGAIGYTF.